This TCR beta chain appears in the sequencing data of a study of cytomegalovirus exposure and HLA in healthy donors. This clone appeared a few times. Trimming removed 2 bases at V and 3 bases at J, with 7 bases between. The CDR3 consists of 13 residues. The germline CDR1 and CDR2 sequences are MNHEY and SVGAGI. With 60 Vbeta and 13 Jbeta primers, the PCR was carried out. This table comes from immunoSEQ multiplex PCR, and its TCRdb copy is limited to in-frame clones, with some not included. The data contain some 180,000 clones, 75% to 85% of them singletons. The TCR sequence derives from a man younger than 30 in good health and CMV-seronegative. This chain connects TRBV6-5 to TRBJ1-2; the D is unclear. The material sequenced was PBMCs. Here the CDR3 reads CASSYAAYYGYTF. For the CDR3, the DNA is TGTGCCAGCAGTTACGCGGCTTACTATGGCTACACCTTC.